The 29 T cell receptor beta chains listed next were all sequenced from one sample in a study of human T cells and chemical hapten exposure. Time point given: patch test 2, 6 weeks after DPC sensitization. The treatment was: therapeutic diphenylcyclopropenone sensitization with weekly scalp DPC. A single record per CDR3 protein comes from TCRdb applying MiXCR to the RACE reads. Of around 67,000 distinct CDR3 sequences in the sample, about 9% are singletons; the top ten hold roughly 3%. This specimen was whole blood, taken in connection with sensitization to the hapten diphenylcyclopropenone (DPC). These receptors all stem from a woman aged 45-59 years with alopecia areata. Some clones in this sample may be carry-over from other donors' samples.

The chain links TRBV12-5 to TRBJ2-5, with TRBD2 matching over 8 bases. The CDR3 covers 12 residues. Trimming removed 10 bases from V and 1 base from J; junction bases left unmatched: 2. Germline V gene data show CDR1 as LGHNT and CDR2 as FRNRAP. The CDR3 DNA reads as TGTGCTACAGCGGGGGCCCAAGAGACCCAGTACTTC. This sequence encodes CATAGAQETQYF. Drawing the rest from reference TRBV12-5 and TRBJ2-5, the complete variable domain is DARVTQTPRHKVTEMGQEVTMRCQPILGHNTVFWYRQTMMQGLELLAYFRNRAPLDDSGMPKDRFSAEMPDATLATLKIQPSEPRDSAVYFCATAGAQETQYFGPGTRLLVL.

The V call is TRBV29-1, the J call TRBJ2-7; 10 bases map to TRBD2. Germline assignment: CDR1 SQVTM and CDR2 ANQGSEA. J lost 4 bases, V lost 6 bases, and 12 bases had no gene match. This CDR3 comprises 15 residues. The CDR3 spells CSVEGPSGRDYEQYF. CDR3 DNA: TGCAGCGTGGAGGGCCCTAGCGGGAGAGATTACGAGCAGTACTTC.

A few counts support this clonotype. The V and J genes are TRBV27 and TRBJ2-3; a weak D match, TRBD1 (6 bases). The V gene's germline CDR1 is MNHEY and CDR2 SMNVEV (reference sequence). Trimming stripped 4 bases from V and 4 bases from J, with 12 bases between. The CDR3 length is 14 residues. In DNA form, the CDR3 reads TGTGCCAGCAGTTCCCCCGACAGGTCAGATACGCAGTATTTT. Translated: CASSSPDRSDTQYF.

This clonotype has a count of ten or more. This chain connects TRBV20-1 to TRBJ1-1; tentatively, D is TRBD1 (5 bases). Germline CDR1 is DFQATT and CDR2 is SNEGSKA (reference sequence). There are 16 residues in the CDR3. V lost 3 bases and J 7 bases, leaving 24 bases between the germline ends. CDR3 amino acids: CSARDRGRLPTLEAFF. CDR3 nucleotides: TGCAGTGCTAGGGATCGGGGCCGGCTCCCTACCCTTGAAGCTTTCTTT.

A few counts support this clonotype. The rearrangement uses TRBV7-9 and TRBJ2-2; tentatively, D is TRBD1 (5 bases). Per germline, CDR1 SEHNR and CDR2 FQNEAQ (reference sequence). Trimming removed 5 bases from V and 0 bases from J, with 10 bases in between. The CDR3 covers 15 residues. The CDR3 loop is CASSTARANTGELFF. CDR3 bases: TGTGCCAGCAGCACTGCCAGGGCGAACACCGGGGAGCTGTTTTTT.

Regarding this clonotype: A clone one base away is much larger, so this may be a read error. As the CDR3 is not closed by the conserved phenylalanine or tryptophan, this likely results from a read error. V usage is TRBV10-3 and J usage is TRBJ1-5; 7 bases are shared with TRBD1. Germline V CDR1 and CDR2: ENHRY, SYGVKD. The CDR3 length is 15 residues. Trimming removed 3 bases from V and 5 bases from J; junction bases left unmatched: 7. Here the CDR3 DNA reads TGTGCCATCAGTGATGGAGGACAGGCCGATCAGCCCCAGCATTCT. As protein: CAISDGGQADQPQHS.

The V gene is TRBV7-6, the J gene TRBJ2-1; TRBD2 aligns across 9 bases. J lost 3 bases, V lost 2 bases, and 5 bases had no gene match. This CDR3 has 16 residues. Germline V gene lookup returns CDR1 SGHVS and CDR2 FNYEAQ. Here the CDR3 DNA reads TGTGCCAGCAGCTTACTGACTAGCGGACTCTACAATGAGCAGTTCTTC. This gives the protein CASSLLTSGLYNEQFF. Supplemented by reference TRBV7-6 and TRBJ2-1, the full variable domain reads GAGVSQSPRYKVTKRGQDVALRCDPISGHVSLYWYRQALGQGPEFLTYFNYEAQQDKSGLPNDRFSAERPEGSISTLTIQRTEQRDSAMYRCASSLLTSGLYNEQFFGPGTRLTVL.

Only a few counts were recorded for this clonotype. This sequence joins TRBV3-1 and TRBJ1-1; TRBD1 is a possible D gene (5 bases). Germline lookup yields CDR1 LGHDT and CDR2 YNNKEL (reference sequence). The CDR3 spans 15 residues. V was pared by 1 base and J by 0 bases, with 9 bases between. DNA of the CDR3: TGTGCCAGCAGCCAAGTACCGACAGTGAACACTGAAGCTTTCTTT. It is translated as CASSQVPTVNTEAFF.

The chain has TRBV2 and TRBJ1-2; tentative D call: TRBD1 (6 bases). Between the trimmed V and J ends, which lost 7 bases and 8 bases, there was a span of 14 bases. Per germline, CDR1 SNHLY and CDR2 FYNNEI. The CDR3 covers 12 residues. The CDR3: CASNPGGAGYTF. Here the CDR3 DNA reads TGTGCCAGCAATCCGGGGGGCGCGGGCTACACCTTC.

There are a few counts of this clonotype. The chain combines TRBV14 with TRBJ1-2; no clear D gene. CDR3 length: 13 residues. Trimming removed 4 bases at V and 8 bases at J, with 14 bases between. Germline V CDR1 and CDR2: SGHDN, FVKESK. CDR3 sequence: CASSRRAIEGYTF. In DNA, the CDR3 is TGTGCCAGCAGCCGGAGGGCCATTGAGGGCTACACCTTC.

In this sample, this clonotype turned up many times. The genes are TRBV20-1 and TRBJ2-2; the D gene is possibly TRBD1 (6 bases). Germline-derived CDR1 and CDR2 are DFQATT and SNEGSKA (reference sequence). The germline V and J ends were trimmed by 4 bases and 1 base, with 10 bases remaining between them. The CDR3 is 14 amino acids. The CDR3 DNA is TGCAGTGCTATGGACAGCTGGAACACCGGGGAGCTGTTTTTT. Encoded protein: CSAMDSWNTGELFF.

Only a few counts were recorded for this clonotype. J is TRBJ2-4 and V is TRBV12-3 or TRBV12-4; D assignment may be TRBD1 or TRBD2 (5 bases each). V shed 3 bases and J shed 8 bases, with 14 bases lying between them. CDR3 length equals 14 residues. The CDR3 nucleotides read TGTGCCAGCAGTTTCGGGGCGGGTTTGGACATTCAGTACTTC. Protein product: CASSFGAGLDIQYF.

The chain employs TRBV20-1 and TRBJ1-6; TRBD1 matches at 9 bases. Germline CDR1 DFQATT, CDR2 SNEGSKA (reference sequence). V was pared by 5 bases and J by 7 bases, with 6 bases of the junction left unmatched. The CDR3 extends over 14 amino acids. The DNA of the CDR3 is TGCAGTGCTCCCTCCGGGACAGGGAATTCACCCCTCCACTTT. This gives the protein CSAPSGTGNSPLHF.

In its sample, this clonotype was seen many times. This chain connects TRBV6-5 to TRBJ1-4; D uncertain. The CDR3 totals 12 residues. The V gene lost 4 bases and the J gene lost 5 bases, with 5 bases spanning the gap. Germline V gene lookup returns CDR1 MNHEY and CDR2 SVGAGI. The CDR3 loop is CASSFANEKLFF. The CDR3 coding sequence is TGTGCCAGCAGTTTTGCCAATGAAAAACTGTTTTTT.

The V and J genes are TRBV18 and TRBJ2-3; 7 positions agree with TRBD2. The CDR3 extends over 14 amino acids. Germline loops: CDR1 KGHSH, CDR2 LQKENI. Trimming cost V 2 bases and J 6 bases; bases outside gene matches: 5. The CDR3 spells CASSPTGGGDTQYF. CDR3 nucleotide sequence: TGTGCCAGCTCACCAACGGGAGGAGGGGATACGCAGTATTTT.

The chain is built from TRBV29-1 and TRBJ2-3, with D unresolved. Germline V CDR1 and CDR2: SQVTM, ANQGSEA. CDR3 length: 13 amino acids. Trimming took off 4 bases at V and 6 bases at J, with 14 bases between the two ends. For the CDR3, the DNA is TGCAGCGTTGGGATCGCCGTGGGGGATACGCAGTATTTT. Protein sequence: CSVGIAVGDTQYF.

To note about this clonotype: The junction departs from the called germline gene at one end, perhaps through a read error. The rearrangement joins TRBV2 to TRBJ1-6; D possibly corresponds to TRBD1 (5 bases). This CDR3 contains 13 residues. Germline CDR1 is SNHLY and CDR2 is FYNNEI. This CDR3 is CASRGDGDSPLNF. The CDR3 nucleotides are TGTGCCAGCAGGGGGGACGGCGATTCACCCCTCAACTTT. The whole variable domain, filled in from reference TRBV2 and TRBJ1-6, reads EPEVTQTPSHQVTQMGQEVILRCVPISNHLYFYWYRQILGQKVEFLVSFYNNEISEKSEIFDDQFSVERPDGSNFTLKIRSTKLEDSAMYFCASRGDGDSPLNFGNGTRLTVT.

This clonotype was counted only a few times. The chain uses TRBV7-9 and TRBJ2-7; perhaps TRBD1 as D (6 bases). The V gene's germline CDR1 is SEHNR and CDR2 FQNEAQ (reference sequence). Trimming took off 4 bases at V and 3 bases at J, with 13 bases between the two ends. This CDR3 has 14 amino acids. The CDR3 DNA is TGTGCCAGCAGCTCAGGGGACGGCATCTACGAGCAGTACTTC. This sequence encodes CASSSGDGIYEQYF.

This clonotype was recorded many times. This chain uses TRBV12-3 or TRBV12-4 with TRBJ1-3; D is unresolved. This CDR3 region has 15 residues. Trimming pared 6 bases from V and 0 bases from J, leaving 12 bases between. CDR3 DNA sequence: TGTGCCAGCAGGAGCCACACGAGCTCTGGAAACACCATATATTTT. Its translation is CASRSHTSSGNTIYF.

This clonotype was detected only a few times. The CDR3 DNA sequence: TGCAGCGCCGTGCTACGGGACGGCTACGAGCAGTACTTC. Residues: CSAVLRDGYEQYF. V gene TRBV29-1 combines with J gene TRBJ2-7, with D possibly being TRBD1 or TRBD2 (5 bases each). CDR3 length: 13 amino acids. Between the trimmed V and J ends, which lost 7 bases and 3 bases, there was a span of 16 bases. Per germline, CDR1 SQVTM and CDR2 ANQGSEA.

This chain connects TRBV5-1 to TRBJ2-3; the D gene is possibly TRBD1 (5 bases). The CDR3 sequence is 15 residues long. The V end lost 0 bases, the J end lost 4 bases, and 12 bases lay between the germline ends. From germline, CDR1 is SGHRS and CDR2 YFSETQ. The CDR3 DNA reads TGCGCCAGCAGCTTGGGGGGTCCCAGGGCAGATACGCAGTATTTT. It codes for CASSLGGPRADTQYF.

This clonotype was recorded at least ten times. The chain couples TRBV7-2 to TRBJ2-3; 10 bases are a match to TRBD2. The CDR3 covers 18 residues. V shed 5 bases and J 5 bases; nucleotides not matched to a gene: 16. Germline V gene lookup returns CDR1 SGHTA and CDR2 FQGNSA. CDR3 residues: CASSTKSASGGFRDTQYF. The CDR3 DNA is TGTGCCAGCAGCACCAAGAGCGCTAGCGGGGGATTTCGAGATACGCAGTATTTT.

The chain employs TRBV20-1 and TRBJ1-1; D is uncertain. CDR1 is DFQATT, CDR2 SNEGSKA, per germline (reference sequence). The CDR3 runs to 13 residues. Trimming cost V 1 base and J 4 bases, with 10 bases left between them. The CDR3 sequence is CSARGERGTEAFF. CDR3 nucleotide sequence: TGCAGTGCTAGAGGTGAGCGCGGCACTGAAGCTTTCTTT.

This chain joins TRBV3-1 and TRBJ1-1, with TRBD1 as a possible D gene (5 bases). V lost 1 base and J lost 4, with 13 bases in between. The CDR3 has 15 residues. CDR1 LGHDT and CDR2 YNNKEL come from the germline V gene (reference sequence). The chain's CDR3 is CASSQARARATEAFF. CDR3 DNA: TGTGCCAGCAGCCAAGCCAGGGCAAGGGCCACTGAAGCTTTCTTT. The full variable domain, completed using reference TRBV3-1 and TRBJ1-1, is DTAVSQTPKYLVTQMGNDKSIKCEQNLGHDTMYWYKQDSKKFLKIMFSYNNKELIINETVPNRFSPKSPDKAHLNLHINSLELGDSAVYFCASSQARARATEAFFGQGTRLTVV.

This clonotype was picked up a small number of times. J is TRBJ2-1 and V is TRBV7-2; D call uncertain. This CDR3 spans 15 amino acids. V shed 4 bases and J shed 0 bases, with 10 bases lying between them. CDR1 and CDR2 from the germline V gene are SGHTA and FQGNSA. The CDR3 spells CASSSQGRSYNEQFF. DNA of the CDR3: TGTGCCAGCAGCTCCCAAGGCCGCTCCTACAATGAGCAGTTCTTC.

In its sample, this clonotype was seen a few times. The chain links TRBV12-3 or TRBV12-4 to TRBJ1-1; 7 bases align to TRBD1. The ends lost 3 bases at V and 4 bases at J; junction bases unmatched: 11. The CDR3 sequence is 16 residues long. The chain's CDR3 is CASSFRGGAGGTEAFF. CDR3 sequence (DNA): TGTGCCAGCAGTTTCCGAGGGGGCGCTGGGGGCACTGAAGCTTTCTTT.

The J gene is TRBJ2-3, the V gene TRBV7-8, with D perhaps matching TRBD1 or TRBD2 (5 bases each). Looked up from germline, CDR1 is SGHVS and CDR2 is FQNEAQ. V lost 3 bases and J 1 base, leaving 14 bases between the germline ends. The CDR3 consists of 16 residues. This chain's CDR3 is CASSLGRSTRTDTQYF. CDR3 coding DNA: TGTGCCAGCAGCTTGGGACGGAGTACTCGCACAGATACGCAGTATTTT.

In its sample, this clonotype was seen a few times. The chain employs TRBV15 and TRBJ2-7; TRBD1 matches at 10 bases. From germline, CDR1 is LNHNV and CDR2 YYDKDF (reference sequence). The CDR3 length is 14 residues. The trim removed 5 bases at V and 6 bases at J, leaving 7 bases unmatched. The CDR3 bases are TGTGCCACCAGCGTTAGGGGACAGGGGCGCGAGCAGTACTTC. Translated, it gives CATSVRGQGREQYF. Full variable domain (rest looked up from reference TRBV15 and TRBJ2-7): DAMVIQNPRYQVTQFGKPVTLSCSQTLNHNVMYWYQQKSSQAPKLLFHYYDKDFNNEADTPDNFQSRRPNTSFCFLDIRSPGLGDTAMYLCATSVRGQGREQYFGPGTRLTVT.

This chain links TRBV7-9 with TRBJ1-1, with D possibly matching TRBD1 (6 bases). The ends were cut back, 5 bases at V and 1 base at J, with 17 bases in the middle. This CDR3 contains 16 residues. Germline CDR1 SEHNR, CDR2 FQNEAQ (reference sequence). CDR3 nucleotide sequence: TGTGCCAGCAGCCACTATCCCACAGGGCCGAACACTGAAGCTTTCTTT. Its protein product is CASSHYPTGPNTEAFF.